The text below deals with one TCR beta chain. Its antigen is unknown. The junction departs from the called germline gene at one end, perhaps through a read error. The data were taken from a study of early T cells in non-severe SARS-CoV-2 infection. As for the study in general: Bulk RNA isolated from unsorted whole blood underwent sequencing; chains were not paired.

The TCR library protocol was used to attach unique molecular identifiers. These identifiers were attached to individual cDNA molecules. TCRdb recomputed calls from the 5' RACE reads with MiXCR, one row per CDR3 protein. The sample holds 57,000 or so distinct CDR3 sequences, around 12% seen once. Study-level findings and limits: Matches to VDJdb favored anti-spike CD8 responses and missed private and CD4 specificities.

The sequence was obtained from an adult who was a healthcare worker with PCR-confirmed SARS-CoV-2 infection or an uninfected control (not recorded which). The material sequenced was whole blood.

This chain's CDR3 is CASSLWSNLPQHF. For the CDR3, the DNA is TGTGCCAGCAGCTTATGGAGTAATCTGCCCCAGCATTTT. V and J are TRBV7-2 and TRBJ1-5; no clear D. Germline CDR1 SGHTA, CDR2 FQGNSA. The CDR3 totals 13 residues.